This passage covers 12 T cell receptor beta chains from one sample sequenced in a study of T cell responses to AZD1222 COVID-19 vaccine. The table came from immunoSEQ multiplex PCR; TCRdb's copy has only in-frame clones and leaves some out. Of about 170,000 clones in the sample, over 85% are singletons; the top ten hold roughly 2.5%. The starting material was peripheral blood, obtained on day 0 of AZD1222 vaccination. The receptors originated from an adult in good health.

This chain uses TRBV7-2 with TRBJ1-4; the match to TRBD1 covers 9 bases. The CDR3 runs to 14 residues. The V gene end was trimmed by 5 bases and the J gene end by 5 bases; junction bases not matched to a gene: 3. The germline V gene encodes CDR1 SGHTA and CDR2 FQGNSA. CDR3: CASSRDRANEKLFF. For the CDR3, the DNA is TGTGCCAGCAGCCGGGACAGGGCCAATGAAAAACTGTTTTTT.

This chain joins TRBV10-2 and TRBJ2-3; 7 bases agree with TRBD2. The CDR3 has 14 residues. Trimming cost V 4 bases and J 3 bases; bases outside gene matches: 4. Germline V gives CDR1 WSHSY, CDR2 SAAADI. CDR3 nucleotides: TGCGCCAGCAGTGCCCCCGGGGGGACAGATACGCAGTATTTT. Translating gives CASSAPGGTDTQYF.

V and J are TRBV29-1 and TRBJ1-1; D is ambiguous. The germline CDR1 and CDR2 sequences are SQVTM and ANQGSEA. Trimming pared 6 bases from V and 0 bases from J, leaving 8 bases between. The CDR3 contains 12 residues. The CDR3 region has the DNA TGCAGCGTCCAGACACTGAACACTGAAGCTTTCTTT. Residues: CSVQTLNTEAFF.

This clone appeared once. V and J are TRBV24-1 and TRBJ1-5, with TRBD1 matching over 7 bases. The V gene's germline CDR1 is KGHDR and CDR2 SFDVKD. This CDR3 is built from 16 residues. The ends lost 3 bases at V and 1 base at J; junction bases unmatched: 5. CDR3 protein: CATSDPLQGSNQPQHF. CDR3 sequence (DNA): TGTGCCACCAGTGATCCCCTACAGGGGAGCAATCAGCCCCAGCATTTT.

This rearrangement joins TRBV15 to TRBJ2-6; D possibly corresponds to TRBD1 (6 bases). CDR3 length equals 15 residues. The V gene lost 5 bases and the J gene lost 1 base, with 9 bases spanning the gap. Germline V gene data show CDR1 as LNHNV and CDR2 as YYDKDF (reference sequence). The CDR3 bases are TGTGCCACCAGCCCTAGGGGGTCTGGGGCCAACGTCCTGACTTTC. This codes for CATSPRGSGANVLTF.

J is TRBJ2-7 and V is TRBV11-3, with TRBD2 identical over 8 bases. V shed 0 bases, J shed 2 bases, and the junction held 18 bases outside the gene matches. The CDR3 is 20 residues long. CDR1 and CDR2 from the germline V gene are SGHNT and YENEEA. CDR3: CASSLDRTGVAGGRTYEQYF. CDR3 DNA: TGTGCCAGCAGCTTAGACAGGACCGGCGTCGCGGGAGGTAGGACCTACGAGCAGTACTTC.

This sequence joins TRBV15 and TRBJ2-5; 11 bases are a match to TRBD1. Germline V gene data show CDR1 as LNHNV and CDR2 as YYDKDF (reference sequence). This CDR3 has 16 residues. V lost 6 bases, J lost 5 bases, and 11 bases stayed unmatched. CDR3 in amino acids: CATSITGTGGRETQYF. CDR3 DNA sequence: TGTGCCACCAGTATAACCGGGACAGGGGGAAGGGAGACCCAGTACTTC.

The chain employs TRBV5-1 and TRBJ2-7; D gene uncertain. CDR1 and CDR2 from the germline V gene are SGHRS and YFSETQ. V lost 1 base to trimming and J lost 1 base, with 6 bases between them. The CDR3 consists of 13 residues. The CDR3: CASSLQESYEQYF. In DNA, the CDR3 is TGCGCCAGCAGCTTGCAGGAATCCTACGAGCAGTACTTC.

The chain recombines TRBV19 with TRBJ2-7, with 11 bases aligning to TRBD1. This CDR3 region has 14 residues. The V gene's germline CDR1 is LNHDA and CDR2 SQIVND (reference sequence). J was trimmed by 6 bases and V by 5 bases; bases with no gene match: 6. As DNA, the CDR3 is TGTGCCAGTAGTCCCGGACAGGGGGCGGGCGAGCAGTACTTC. It codes for CASSPGQGAGEQYF.

V usage is TRBV7-9 and J usage is TRBJ2-1, with TRBD2 identical over 10 bases. Germline lookup yields CDR1 SEHNR and CDR2 FQNEAQ (reference sequence). The CDR3 runs to 17 residues. The V gene end was trimmed by 5 bases and the J gene end by 5 bases; junction bases not matched to a gene: 12. The CDR3 protein is CASSQPGTSVMDNEQFF. For the CDR3, the DNA is TGTGCCAGCAGCCAACCCGGGACTAGCGTGATGGACAATGAGCAGTTCTTC.

This clone has just one count. V gene TRBV28 combines with J gene TRBJ2-2, with 11 bases fitting TRBD1. The length of the CDR3 is 16 residues. V shed 5 bases and J 4 bases; nucleotides not matched to a gene: 6. Germline CDR1 is MDHEN and CDR2 is SYDVKM. The DNA of the CDR3 is TGTGCCAGCAGTGCGGCCGGGACAGGGGGCACCGGGGAGCTGTTTTTT. Residues: CASSAAGTGGTGELFF.

On this clone: One end of the junction varies from germline; a read error may be responsible. This chain links TRBV7-9 with TRBJ2-7; 11 positions match TRBD2. This CDR3 comprises 14 residues. Germline CDR1 SEHNR, CDR2 FQNEAQ (reference sequence). DNA of the CDR3: TGTGCCAGCAGCCTAGCGGGAGGCCCCGGTGAGCAGTACTTC. Encoded protein: CASSLAGGPGEQYF.